A selection of T cell receptor beta chains follows, all from one sample in a study of beta chain features in type 1 diabetes. The assay was immunoSEQ multiplex PCR, and TCRdb's table has in-frame clones only and misses some. The sample carries about 52,000 clones, approximately 45% recorded once. Sequencing input: Tregs from blood. Every receptor here comes from a young man with type 1 diabetes. CDR3s include the opening cysteine and the closing phenylalanine or tryptophan. The D gene is left open where the match is weak. The size field is filled for only some rows; it gives once, few, many or a size class.

abundance	v_gene	d_gene	j_gene	CDR3nt	CDR3aa
-	TRBV9	-	TRBJ2-1	TGTGCCAGCAGCGTAGATCTGGGGGCGCGGGAGCAGTTCTTC	CASSVDLGAREQFF
few	TRBV5-4	TRBD2	TRBJ2-1	TGTGCCAGCAGCTCGACGGGACTAGCGAGCAATGAGCAGTTCTTC	CASSSTGLASNEQFF
-	TRBV4-1	-	TRBJ2-3	TGCGCCAGCAGCCCTCATGGACTCAACACAGATACGCAGTATTTT	CASSPHGLNTDTQYF
-	TRBV4-3	TRBD2	TRBJ2-1	TGCGCCAGCAGCCTAGGACTAGTCGAGGGTGAGCAGTTCTTC	CASSLGLVEGEQFF
few	TRBV21-1	-	TRBJ2-7	TGTGCCAGCAGCCAGCGGCCCTACGAGCAGTACTTC	CASSQRPYEQYF
-	TRBV27	TRBD1	TRBJ1-6	TGTGCCAGCAGTCCGGACAGGACCCCCTACTCACCCCTCCACTTT	CASSPDRTPYSPLHF
few	TRBV5-1	TRBD1	TRBJ2-1	TGCGCCAGCAGCTTGCTCGGACAGGGAACCGATGAGCAGTTCTTC	CASSLLGQGTDEQFF
-	TRBV5-1	-	TRBJ2-5	TGCGCCAGCAGCTTGTCGGTACAAGAGACCCAGTACTTC	CASSLSVQETQYF
few	TRBV28	-	TRBJ1-1	TGTGCCAGCAGTTTAAACCCCCGGAGGGGCACTGAAGCTTTCTTT	CASSLNPRRGTEAFF
few	TRBV10-3	TRBD2	TRBJ2-7	TGTGCCATCAGTGGTAATAGCGGGAGCAACGAGCAGTACTTC	CAISGNSGSNEQYF
-	TRBV7-3	TRBD1	TRBJ2-3	TGTGCCAGCAGCTTTCCTCCGGGACAGAGCACAGATACGCAGTATTTT	CASSFPPGQSTDTQYF
-	TRBV7-3	TRBD2	TRBJ2-2	TGTGCCAGCAGCCGGGGACTAGCGGGGACGGGCGGGGAGCTGTTTTTT	CASSRGLAGTGGELFF
-	TRBV7-9	-	TRBJ2-5	TGTGCCAGCAGCTTACCTCGGGAGACCCAGTACTTC	CASSLPRETQYF
-	TRBV5-1	-	TRBJ2-1	TGCGCCAGCAGCCCGGGGGACTCCTACAATGAGCAGTTCTTC	CASSPGDSYNEQFF
few	TRBV7-2	TRBD1	TRBJ2-1	TGTGCCAGCAGCTTGCTGGGACAGACCGAGCAGTTCTTC	CASSLLGQTEQFF
-	TRBV19	-	TRBJ1-2	TGTGCCAGTAGTACCCCGAGAGGGTCAAAGGACTACACCTTC	CASSTPRGSKDYTF
-	TRBV28	TRBD2	TRBJ2-7	TGTGCCAGCAGTTTCCTGACTAGCGGGAGGATCGAGCAGTACTTC	CASSFLTSGRIEQYF
-	TRBV11-2	-	TRBJ2-6	TGTGCCAGCAGCTTAGATAGCAGGGGCGCTGGGGCCAACGTCCTGACTTTC	CASSLDSRGAGANVLTF
-	TRBV7-2	-	TRBJ2-7	TGTGCCAGCAGCCCCTGGGACACGGGTTCCTACGAGCAGTACTTC	CASSPWDTGSYEQYF
-	TRBV5-4	-	TRBJ1-2	TGTGCCAGCAGCCGGACAGATAACTATGGCTACACCTTC	CASSRTDNYGYTF
-	TRBV6-5	TRBD1	TRBJ1-1	TGTGCCAGCAGTGAAAGGACAGGGAACACTGAAGCTTTCTTT	CASSERTGNTEAFF
-	TRBV9	-	TRBJ1-3	TGTGCCAGCAGCGTAGCGCCGGGGAGCGACTCTGGAAACACCATATATTTT	CASSVAPGSDSGNTIYF
-	TRBV7-2	TRBD1	TRBJ1-2	TGTGCCAGCGGAATGACAGGGGGCGCGGGCTATGGCTACACCTTC	CASGMTGGAGYGYTF
-	TRBV7-2	-	TRBJ2-5	TGTGCCAGCAGCTTTGGCCACGGGGAGACCCAGTACTTC	CASSFGHGETQYF
-	TRBV30	TRBD2	TRBJ2-1	TGTGCCTTTCTGACTAGCGGGAGGGGGGGCCGTGAGCAGTTCTTC	CAFLTSGRGGREQFF
-	TRBV30	TRBD1	TRBJ2-5	TGTGCCCAGGGACAGAAAGAGACCCAGTACTTC	CAQGQKETQYF
few	TRBV6-5	TRBD2	TRBJ2-7	TGTGCCAGCAGTTTCTATGGGACTAGCGGGAGGAAGCAGTACTTC	CASSFYGTSGRKQYF
-	TRBV6-5	TRBD1	TRBJ1-5	TGTGCCAGCAGTGCCCACAGGGGGCCAGGTCAGCCCCAGCATTTT	CASSAHRGPGQPQHF
few	TRBV7-8	-	TRBJ2-5	TGTGCCAGCAGCTTAGTACTCGCGGAGGGGACCCAGTACTTC	CASSLVLAEGTQYF
-	TRBV2	-	TRBJ1-1	TGTGCCAGCAGTGATCCAGGGCAATGGGCTTTCTTT	CASSDPGQWAFF
-	TRBV5-1	TRBD2	TRBJ2-3	TGCGCCAGCAGCTGGGGTGAGCGAGCGGGGAAGACAGATACGCAGTATTTT	CASSWGERAGKTDTQYF
-	TRBV7-2	-	TRBJ2-3	TGTGCCAGCAGCCCCCAAGGGAGTCAATACACAGATACGCAGTATTTT	CASSPQGSQYTDTQYF
-	TRBV5-1	TRBD2	TRBJ2-7	TGCGCCAGCAGCTTGGTGGCTAGCGGGAGATTGACTAGGACTTACGAGCAGTACTTC	CASSLVASGRLTRTYEQYF
few	TRBV29-1	-	TRBJ1-1	TGCAGCACCTCCTCTGGGGCCGATATAGCTGAAGCTTTCTTT	CSTSSGADIAEAFF
-	TRBV28	-	TRBJ2-5	TGTGCCAGCACCGGGGTCGGGGAGACCCAGTACTTC	CASTGVGETQYF
-	TRBV18	-	TRBJ2-7	TGTGCCAGCTCATCGGCCGGGACACCGGTCCACGAGCAGTACTTC	CASSSAGTPVHEQYF
-	TRBV11-2	TRBD1	TRBJ2-5	TGTGCCAGCAGCCGGGGACAGGGCAGGGAGACCCAGTACTTC	CASSRGQGRETQYF
-	TRBV18	-	TRBJ2-3	TGTGCCAGCTCACCCAGTCTAGGTGGAGATACGCAGTATTTT	CASSPSLGGDTQYF
-	TRBV5-4	TRBD2	TRBJ2-3	TGTGCCAGCAGCTTTCAAGCGGGAGACACAGATACGCAGTATTTT	CASSFQAGDTDTQYF
few	TRBV28	-	TRBJ1-2	TGTGCCAGCCTTTCAACGGTCCCCTATGGCTACACCTTC	CASLSTVPYGYTF
few	TRBV7-3	-	TRBJ1-3	TGTGCCAGCAGCTTAACTCGGCAGGACACCATATATTTT	CASSLTRQDTIYF
-	TRBV6-6	TRBD1	TRBJ2-5	TGTGCCAGCAGTTACCCGAGGACAGGGGGCGAGGAGACCCAGTACTTC	CASSYPRTGGEETQYF
-	TRBV7-3	TRBD2	TRBJ2-1	TGTGCCAGCAGCTCCCTAGCGGGAGAGTACAATGAGCAGTTCTTC	CASSSLAGEYNEQFF
few	TRBV4-1	-	TRBJ2-7	TGCGCCAGCAGTCTACAGGGATTTCAGGCCGAGCAGTACTTC	CASSLQGFQAEQYF
-	TRBV28	TRBD1	TRBJ1-1	TGTGCCAGCAGCCACGGACAGGGAAGAACTGAAGCTTTCTTT	CASSHGQGRTEAFF
few	TRBV7-2	TRBD2	TRBJ2-5	TGTGCCAGCTCCGGTGGTCTAGCGGGAGGGGAGGAGACCCAGTACTTC	CASSGGLAGGEETQYF
-	TRBV25-1	-	TRBJ1-1	TGTGCCAGCAGTGATGGTCACGGGACATCGAACACTGAAGCTTTCTTT	CASSDGHGTSNTEAFF
-	TRBV27	-	TRBJ2-1	TGTGCCAGCAGTTTATCAGGTTTTACTATCTATGAGCAGTTCTTC	CASSLSGFTIYEQFF
-	TRBV6-6	-	TRBJ2-5	TGTGCCAGCAGCCGGGGACTCGGAGGGGAGACCCAGTACTTC	CASSRGLGGETQYF
few	TRBV27	-	TRBJ2-3	TGTGCCAGCAGTTTGTGGTCCGCGCGCACAGATACGCAGTATTTT	CASSLWSARTDTQYF
-	TRBV28	TRBD1	TRBJ2-7	TGTGCCAGCAACCCCCTTCCGGGACAGGAAGGCTACGAGCAGTACTTC	CASNPLPGQEGYEQYF